The 27 T cell receptor beta chains below all came from one sample that was sequenced in a study of shared clonotypes between healthy human individuals. Here immunoSEQ multiplex PCR was the method, and the copy in TCRdb shows in-frame clones only, minus some. The sample has some 2,000,000 clones, 95% seen once; the top ten hold around 0.13%. The sequencing input was naive CD4+ T cells sorted from blood. Subset reported: CD45RA+ positively selected. These receptors were collected from a man aged 18-30 years in good health.

The chain uses TRBV6-1 and TRBJ2-7; D call uncertain. The germline V and J ends were trimmed by 5 bases and 7 bases, with 12 bases remaining between them. The CDR3 length is 12 residues. The V gene's germline CDR1 is MNHNS and CDR2 SASEGT. Written as DNA, the CDR3 is TGTGCCAGCAGTCGGGTAGACCTGGAGCAGTACTTC. Its protein is CASSRVDLEQYF.

CDR3 protein: CASSWEGGSNSPLHF. CDR3 bases: TGTGCCAGCAGTTGGGAAGGGGGAAGTAATTCACCCCTCCACTTT. The chain couples TRBV5-4 to TRBJ1-6; D might be TRBD1 (6 bases). The V end lost 5 bases, the J end lost 6 bases, and 15 bases lay between the germline ends. The V gene's germline CDR1 is SGHNT and CDR2 YYREEE (reference sequence). The CDR3 covers 15 residues.

Points on this clone: Other DNA variants within this sample encode the same CDR3. This chain connects TRBV15 to TRBJ2-7; D is possibly TRBD1 (6 bases). Germline V gene data show CDR1 as LNHNV and CDR2 as YYDKDF (reference sequence). V lost 3 bases, J lost 0 bases, and 9 bases lay in between. This CDR3 comprises 14 residues. CDR3 bases: TGTGCCACCAGCAGGGACAGAGCCTCCTACGAGCAGTACTTC. It codes for CATSRDRASYEQYF. Full variable domain (remainder filled in from reference TRBV15 and TRBJ2-7): DAMVIQNPRYQVTQFGKPVTLSCSQTLNHNVMYWYQQKSSQAPKLLFHYYDKDFNNEADTPDNFQSRRPNTSFCFLDIRSPGLGDTAMYLCATSRDRASYEQYFGPGTRLTVT.

The chain links TRBV5-1 to TRBJ2-3, with 7 bases identical to TRBD1. The CDR3 runs 18 residues. The V gene end was trimmed by 4 bases and the J gene end by 0 bases; junction bases not matched to a gene: 14. CDR1 and CDR2 (germline): SGHRS, YFSETQ. The CDR3 DNA follows: TGCGCCAGCAGCCCTAGGACAGGCTTCCCCTTTAGCACAGATACGCAGTATTTT. Translated, it gives CASSPRTGFPFSTDTQYF.

A word on this clone: The same CDR3 is also encoded by other DNA sequences in this sample. V usage is TRBV27 and J usage is TRBJ1-5; the D gene is possibly TRBD1 (6 bases). V was pared by 6 bases and J by 1 base, with 13 bases between. From germline, CDR1 is MNHEY and CDR2 SMNVEV (reference sequence). The CDR3 runs to 15 residues. In DNA form, the CDR3 reads TGTGCCAGCAGCCTTACAGGGTTCAGCAATCAGCCCCAGCATTTT. Protein sequence: CASSLTGFSNQPQHF.

V gene TRBV10-2 combines with J gene TRBJ2-7, with 9 bases lining up with TRBD1. The CDR3 spans 15 residues. Germline loops: CDR1 WSHSY, CDR2 SAAADI. V trimming: 6 bases; J trimming: 5 bases; junction bases outside the gene matches: 11. CDR3 bases: TGCGCCAGCAGGACCTGGGACAGGGCATCTGACGAGCAGTACTTC. Amino acids: CASRTWDRASDEQYF.

The chain recombines TRBV18 with TRBJ1-5, with D possibly matching TRBD1 (5 bases). The germline CDR1 and CDR2 sequences are KGHSH and LQKENI. With 4 bases removed from V and 8 bases from J, the gap between germline ends came to 9 bases. The CDR3 has 12 amino acids. In DNA form, the CDR3 reads TGTGCCAGCTCACGCCAGGGTGAGCCCCAGCATTTT. Its protein product is CASSRQGEPQHF.

In the case of this clone: The same CDR3 can be traced to other DNA sequences in this sample. This sequence joins TRBV10-3 and TRBJ2-5, with D hard to call. V was cut by 4 bases and J by 1 base, with 4 bases left in between. The CDR3 loop spans 12 amino acids. Germline assignment: CDR1 ENHRY and CDR2 SYGVKD. The CDR3 spells CAISGGQETQYF. The DNA for the CDR3 is TGTGCCATCAGTGGGGGCCAAGAGACCCAGTACTTC.

The chain links TRBV20-1 to TRBJ2-3; D call uncertain. The germline gives CDR1 DFQATT, CDR2 SNEGSKA (reference sequence). Between the trimmed V and J ends, which lost 0 bases and 9 bases, there was a span of 7 bases. The CDR3 has 11 residues. The CDR3 DNA sequence: TGCAGTGCTAGAGAGGCGTTAACGCAGTATTTT. It codes for CSAREALTQYF.

J is TRBJ2-1 and V is TRBV30; no definite D call. The germline V gene has CDR1 GTSNPN and CDR2 SVGIG (reference sequence). V lost 0 bases to trimming and J lost 7 bases, with 13 bases between them. CDR3 length: 14 amino acids. Here the CDR3 reads CAWSVGSSGNEQFF. The CDR3 DNA follows: TGTGCCTGGAGTGTTGGTTCTTCTGGGAATGAGCAGTTCTTC.

As for this clone: Other DNA sequences within the sample encode an identical CDR3. This chain connects TRBV5-4 to TRBJ1-1; D gene ambiguous. The length of the CDR3 is 13 residues. The germline CDR1 and CDR2 sequences are SGHNT and YYREEE (reference sequence). With 0 bases removed from V and 1 base from J, the gap between germline ends came to 4 bases. The CDR3 DNA reads TGTGCCAGCAGCTTGGATTCGAACACTGAAGCTTTCTTT. Amino acid sequence: CASSLDSNTEAFF.

This clone showed up just once. The sample carries other DNA sequences with the same CDR3. The rearrangement uses TRBV7-2 and TRBJ2-3; 10 nucleotides match TRBD2. The V and J ends lost 5 bases and 3 bases, in that order; junction bases with no gene match: 5. The length of the CDR3 is 15 residues. From germline, CDR1 is SGHTA and CDR2 FQGNSA. Here the CDR3 reads CASSRTSGTTDTQYF. The DNA for the CDR3 is TGTGCCAGCAGCCGCACTAGCGGGACGACAGATACGCAGTATTTT. The full variable domain, with the rest looked up from reference TRBV7-2 and TRBJ2-3, is GAGVSQSPSNKVTEKGKDVELRCDPISGHTALYWYRQSLGQGLEFLIYFQGNSAPDKSGLPSDRFSAERTGGSVSTLTIQRTQQEDSAVYLCASSRTSGTTDTQYFGPGTRLTVL.

The V gene is TRBV11-2, the J gene TRBJ2-7; D assignment may be TRBD1 or TRBD2 (5 bases each). Germline V gene sequence: CDR1 SGHAT, CDR2 FQNNGV. The CDR3 covers 16 residues. V was pared by 5 bases and J by 0 bases, with 17 bases between. The DNA of the CDR3 is TGTGCCAGCAGCCCCGGCTGGGCAGGGAGCTCCTACGAGCAGTACTTC. Its protein product is CASSPGWAGSSYEQYF.

The chain couples TRBV6-5 to TRBJ2-5; D is unclear. The assigned J gene may be wrong: the sequence end matches TRBJ2-7 better. Germline V gene sequence: CDR1 MNHEY, CDR2 SVGAGI. CDR3 size: 15 residues. In nucleotides, the CDR3 is TGTGCCAGCAGTTACTCTCCCTTGTTGGGCCACGAGCAGTACTTC. Translation: CASSYSPLLGHEQYF.

This chain uses TRBV18 with TRBJ2-7, with D perhaps TRBD1 (5 bases). The CDR3 has 14 residues. Germline V gene sequence: CDR1 KGHSH, CDR2 LQKENI. Trimming removed 3 bases at V and 6 bases at J, with 15 bases between. The CDR3 sequence: CASSPGLEASEQYF. The CDR3, as DNA: TGTGCCAGCTCACCGGGGCTCGAGGCGAGCGAGCAGTACTTC.

The chain carries TRBV7-2 and TRBJ1-5; a weak D match, TRBD1 (5 bases). The CDR3 loop spans 14 amino acids. Germline assignment: CDR1 SGHTA and CDR2 FQGNSA. V was clipped by 3 bases and J by 5 bases, with 11 bases between them. CDR3 coding DNA: TGTGCCAGCAGCTTGCAATCGGGGGATCAGCCCCAGCATTTT. Translating it yields CASSLQSGDQPQHF.

This chain connects TRBV2 to TRBJ1-6; D is unresolved. The CDR3 sequence is 11 residues long. The ends were cut back, 4 bases at V and 9 bases at J, with 4 bases in the middle. Germline CDR1 is SNHLY and CDR2 is FYNNEI. In DNA, the CDR3 is TGTGCCAGCAGTGCGTTTTCACCCCTCCACTTT. This encodes CASSAFSPLHF.

CDR3 amino acids: CASSRTGQGLGDTQYF. For the CDR3, the DNA is TGTGCCAGCAGCCGTACGGGACAGGGGCTTGGAGATACGCAGTATTTT. The chain uses TRBV5-4 and TRBJ2-3; 10 nucleotides align to TRBD1. J was trimmed by 5 bases and V by 4 bases; bases with no gene match: 10. Germline CDR1 is SGHNT and CDR2 is YYREEE (reference sequence). The CDR3 has 16 residues.

The chain carries TRBV10-2 and TRBJ2-3; 11 nucleotides match TRBD2. CDR3 size: 17 residues. CDR1 and CDR2 from the germline V gene are WSHSY and SAAADI. Trimming at V came to 8 bases and at J to 0 bases, leaving 10 bases not matched to a gene. CDR3 nucleotide sequence: TGCGCCAGCCGCGGACTAGCGGGTAGTCCTAGCACAGATACGCAGTATTTT. Translated, it gives CASRGLAGSPSTDTQYF.

The table lists this clone with a count of one. This sequence joins TRBV29-1 and TRBJ2-2, with TRBD1 matching 8 bases. Trimming cost V 6 bases and J 3 bases; bases outside gene matches: 3. From germline, CDR1 is SQVTM and CDR2 ANQGSEA. The CDR3 spans 13 residues. CDR3 sequence: CSVGTGDTGELFF. The CDR3, as DNA: TGCAGCGTGGGGACAGGAGACACCGGGGAGCTGTTTTTT.

This chain uses TRBV9 with TRBJ1-2; D is unclear. CDR1 is SGDLS and CDR2 is YYNGEE in the germline V gene. The V end lost 3 bases, the J end lost 4 bases, and 13 bases lay between the germline ends. The CDR3 is made up of 14 amino acids. In nucleotides, the CDR3 is TGTGCCAGCAGCGCGGAACGGGATTTCTATGGCTACACCTTC. It yields the protein CASSAERDFYGYTF.

The V call is TRBV19, the J call TRBJ2-5; 13 bases agree with TRBD2. V lost 5 bases, J lost 5 bases, and 5 bases stayed unmatched. Germline lookup yields CDR1 LNHDA and CDR2 SQIVND (reference sequence). CDR3 length equals 15 residues. In DNA, the CDR3 is TGTGCCAGTAGTCCGGGACTAGCGGGACGTGAGACCCAGTACTTC. Amino acids: CASSPGLAGRETQYF. The variable domain in full, with the rest retrieved from reference TRBV19 and TRBJ2-5, is DGGITQSPKYLFRKEGQNVTLSCEQNLNHDAMYWYRQDPGQGLRLIYYSQIVNDFQKGDIAEGYSVSREKKESFPLTVTSAQKNPTAFYLCASSPGLAGRETQYFGPGTRLLVL.

In its sample, this clone was seen once. The rearrangement joins TRBV19 to TRBJ2-7; D is perhaps TRBD1 or TRBD2 (5 bases each). The germline V gene has CDR1 LNHDA and CDR2 SQIVND (reference sequence). The CDR3 is made up of 13 amino acids. V shed 9 bases and J shed 2 bases, with 14 bases lying between them. The CDR3 spells CASSRDGPYEQYF. The CDR3 DNA sequence: TGTGCCAGCTCCCGGGACGGACCCTACGAGCAGTACTTC. Drawing the rest from reference TRBV19 and TRBJ2-7, the complete variable domain is DGGITQSPKYLFRKEGQNVTLSCEQNLNHDAMYWYRQDPGQGLRLIYYSQIVNDFQKGDIAEGYSVSREKKESFPLTVTSAQKNPTAFYLCASSRDGPYEQYFGPGTRLTVT.

The chain employs TRBV30 and TRBJ2-2; D not resolved. Trimming cost V 8 bases and J 8 bases, with 21 bases left between them. This CDR3 has 14 residues. CDR1 is GTSNPN and CDR2 is SVGIG in the germline V gene (reference sequence). The CDR3 loop reads CAVSPTAGLGELFF. Written as DNA, the CDR3 is TGTGCCGTCTCCCCGACGGCTGGGTTAGGGGAGCTGTTTTTT.

This clone was seen once. V is TRBV2 and J is TRBJ1-5, with D unclear. The V gene lost 7 bases and the J gene lost 4 bases, with 14 bases spanning the gap. The CDR3 runs to 14 residues. Germline loops: CDR1 SNHLY, CDR2 FYNNEI. CDR3: CASTEVPVNQPQHF. CDR3 coding DNA: TGTGCCAGCACCGAGGTTCCCGTGAATCAGCCCCAGCATTTT.

The CDR3 reads CASISGGFISYEQYF. Written as DNA, the CDR3 is TGTGCCAGCATCTCAGGGGGTTTCATCTCCTACGAGCAGTACTTC. The rearrangement uses TRBV2 and TRBJ2-7; TRBD1 matches at 7 bases. The germline gives CDR1 SNHLY, CDR2 FYNNEI. The CDR3 contains 15 residues. With 7 bases clipped from V and 0 bases from J, the junction kept 9 bases outside the gene matches.

The V gene is TRBV10-1, the J gene TRBJ2-5, with no clear D. The CDR3 runs 14 residues. From germline, CDR1 is WNHNN and CDR2 SYGVQD (reference sequence). V shed 0 bases and J shed 5 bases, with 10 bases lying between them. The CDR3 coding sequence is TGCGCCAGCAGTGAGTCAGTGGCTTCGGAGACCCAGTACTTC. Protein: CASSESVASETQYF.